A selection of T cell receptor beta chains follows, all from one sample in a study of PD-1 blockade in mismatch repair-deficient tumors. Method: immunoSEQ multiplex PCR; TCRdb's copy keeps in-frame clones and lacks some. The data show 50,000 or so clones, with 81% seen just once and about 8.1% held by the top ten. The sample consisted of peripheral blood, taken roughly 19 weeks after starting pembrolizumab. These receptor sequences come from an adult with mismatch repair-deficient cancer. Both conserved end residues are part of each CDR3. A D gene is named only where the DNA matches it firmly.

J gene: TRBJ2-3; V gene: TRBV7-9; D gene: TRBD2; CDR3 protein: CASSSLTSGSTDTQYF; CDR3 DNA: TGTGCCAGCAGCTCCCTCACTAGCGGCAGCACAGATACGCAGTATTTT
J gene: TRBJ1-2; V gene: TRBV9; D gene: .; CDR3 protein: CASSVDQGGYGYTF; CDR3 DNA: TGTGCCAGCAGCGTAGATCAGGGCGGCTATGGCTACACCTTC
J gene: TRBJ2-7; V gene: TRBV4-2; D gene: .; CDR3 protein: CASSSRLGEQYF; CDR3 DNA: TGTGCCAGCAGCTCGAGACTCGGCGAGCAGTACTTC
J gene: TRBJ2-1; V gene: TRBV7-9; D gene: .; CDR3 protein: CASSKIRGFYNEQFF; CDR3 DNA: TGTGCCAGCAGCAAAATCCGGGGCTTCTACAATGAGCAGTTCTTC
J gene: TRBJ2-5; V gene: TRBV9; D gene: .; CDR3 protein: CASSVGQETQYF; CDR3 DNA: TGTGCCAGCAGCGTCGGGCAAGAGACCCAGTACTTC
J gene: TRBJ2-2; V gene: TRBV19; D gene: TRBD1; CDR3 protein: CASSMTGQSGELFF; CDR3 DNA: TGTGCCAGTAGTATGACAGGGCAGTCAGGGGAGCTGTTTTTT
J gene: TRBJ2-1; V gene: TRBV4-1; D gene: .; CDR3 protein: CASSHLDDEQFF; CDR3 DNA: TGCGCCAGCAGCCACCTAGACGATGAGCAGTTCTTC
J gene: TRBJ1-5; V gene: TRBV27; D gene: .; CDR3 protein: CARTMVGLRPQHF; CDR3 DNA: TGTGCCAGGACCATGGTGGGTTTAAGGCCCCAGCATTTT
J gene: TRBJ2-1; V gene: TRBV12-5; D gene: TRBD1; CDR3 protein: CASGLTGGNEQFF; CDR3 DNA: TGTGCTAGTGGTTTGACAGGGGGCAATGAGCAGTTCTTC
J gene: TRBJ2-5; V gene: TRBV29-1; D gene: .; CDR3 protein: CSVSGGPDQTQYF; CDR3 DNA: TGCAGCGTTAGTGGAGGTCCCGACCAGACCCAGTACTTC